This T cell receptor beta chain was profiled in a study of cytomegalovirus exposure and HLA in healthy donors. Findings of the study overall: Later analysis identified about 18,000 TCR beta sequences associated with HLA alleles, using a false discovery rate threshold of 0.05.

After removal of 5 bases from V and 2 bases from J, the junction contained 18 bases not matched to a gene. The CDR3 is made up of 19 amino acids. The germline V gene has CDR1 SGHNT and CDR2 YENEEA. PCR amplification relied on 60 Vbeta primers (plus 13 Jbeta primers). Assay used: immunoSEQ multiplex PCR; TCRdb lists only in-frame clones, some missing. The sample records about 160,000 clones, roughly 80% being singletons. Concerning this clone: Its specificity is not known.

The sequenced sample consisted of PBMCs. The V gene is TRBV11-3, the J gene TRBJ1-1; 9 nucleotides match TRBD1. This clonotype was obtained from a woman aged 25 to 39 in good health and CMV-seropositive. This chain's CDR3 is CASSPWFKTGQGPNTEAFF. DNA for the CDR3: TGTGCCAGCAGCCCCTGGTTTAAAACGGGACAGGGACCAAACACTGAAGCTTTCTTT.